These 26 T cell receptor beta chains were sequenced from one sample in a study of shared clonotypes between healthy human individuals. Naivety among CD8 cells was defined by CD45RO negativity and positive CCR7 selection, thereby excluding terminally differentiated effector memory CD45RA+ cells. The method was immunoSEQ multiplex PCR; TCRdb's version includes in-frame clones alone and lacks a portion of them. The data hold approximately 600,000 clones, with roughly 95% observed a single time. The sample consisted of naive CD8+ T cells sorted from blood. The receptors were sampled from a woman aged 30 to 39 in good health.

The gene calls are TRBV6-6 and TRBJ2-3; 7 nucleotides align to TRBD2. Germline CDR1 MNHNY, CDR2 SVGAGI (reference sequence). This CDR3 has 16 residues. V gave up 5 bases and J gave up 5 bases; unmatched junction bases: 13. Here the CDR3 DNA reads TGTGCCAGCAGTCCTGGCTTACTAGGCGGGGGAGATACGCAGTATTTT. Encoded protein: CASSPGLLGGGDTQYF.

Here the CDR3 reads CASSLRGNSPLHF. In nucleotides, the CDR3 is TGTGCCAGCAGCCTCAGGGGAAATTCACCCCTCCACTTT. The chain carries TRBV6-4 and TRBJ1-6; maybe TRBD1 (6 bases). Trimming removed 6 bases at V and 7 bases at J, with 10 bases between. CDR1 and CDR2 from the germline V gene are MRHNA and SNTAGT. The CDR3 totals 13 residues.

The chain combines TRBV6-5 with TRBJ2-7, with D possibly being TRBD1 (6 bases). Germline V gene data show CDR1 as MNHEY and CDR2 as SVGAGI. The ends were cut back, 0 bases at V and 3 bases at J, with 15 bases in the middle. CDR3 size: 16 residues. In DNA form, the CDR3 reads TGTGCCAGCAGTTACTCTAAAAAATCCAGGGGCTACGAGCAGTACTTC. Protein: CASSYSKKSRGYEQYF.

The CDR3 DNA reads as TGTGCCAGTAGTGGAAGACAGGGGGCTCGGGACGAGCAGTACTTC. Protein product: CASSGRQGARDEQYF. The chain uses TRBV19 and TRBJ2-5; TRBD1 aligns across 10 bases. TRBJ2-7 explains the end of the DNA better; the J call may be wrong. CDR1 and CDR2 (germline): LNHDA, SQIVND (reference sequence). The CDR3 runs 15 residues.

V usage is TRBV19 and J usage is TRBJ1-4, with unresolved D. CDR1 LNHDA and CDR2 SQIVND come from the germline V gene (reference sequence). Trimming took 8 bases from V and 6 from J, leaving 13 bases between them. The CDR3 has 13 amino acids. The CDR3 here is CASRPGSDEKLFF. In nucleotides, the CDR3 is TGTGCCAGTCGGCCGGGATCAGATGAAAAACTGTTTTTT.

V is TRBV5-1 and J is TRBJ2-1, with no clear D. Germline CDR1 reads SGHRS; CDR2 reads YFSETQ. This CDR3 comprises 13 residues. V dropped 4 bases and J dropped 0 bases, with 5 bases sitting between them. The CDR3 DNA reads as TGCGCCAGCAGCGAAGGCTCCTACAATGAGCAGTTCTTC. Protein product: CASSEGSYNEQFF.

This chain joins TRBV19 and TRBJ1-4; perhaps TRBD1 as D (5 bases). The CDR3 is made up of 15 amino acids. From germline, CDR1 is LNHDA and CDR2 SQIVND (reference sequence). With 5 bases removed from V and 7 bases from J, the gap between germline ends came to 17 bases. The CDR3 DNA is TGTGCCAGTAGTTACCCCCGCCAGGGTGGTGAAAAACTGTTTTTT. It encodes CASSYPRQGGEKLFF.

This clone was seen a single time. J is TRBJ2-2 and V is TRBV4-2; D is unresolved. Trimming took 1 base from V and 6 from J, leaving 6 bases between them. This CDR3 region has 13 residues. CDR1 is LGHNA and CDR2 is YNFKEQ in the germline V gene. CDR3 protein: CASSQVGSGELFF. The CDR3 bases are TGTGCCAGCAGCCAAGTGGGGTCCGGGGAGCTGTTTTTT.

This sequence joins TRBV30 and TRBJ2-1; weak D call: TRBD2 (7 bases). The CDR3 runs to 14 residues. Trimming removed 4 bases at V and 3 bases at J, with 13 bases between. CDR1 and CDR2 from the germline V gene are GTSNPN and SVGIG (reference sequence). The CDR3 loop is CAWKGGTHYNEQFF. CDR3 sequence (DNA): TGTGCCTGGAAGGGGGGGACTCACTACAATGAGCAGTTCTTC.

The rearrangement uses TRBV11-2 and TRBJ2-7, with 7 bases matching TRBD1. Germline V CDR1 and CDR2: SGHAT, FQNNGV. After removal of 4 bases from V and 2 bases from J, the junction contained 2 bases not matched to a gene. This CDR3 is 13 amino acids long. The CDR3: CASSSGTAYEQYF. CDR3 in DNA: TGTGCCAGCAGCTCCGGGACAGCCTACGAGCAGTACTTC.

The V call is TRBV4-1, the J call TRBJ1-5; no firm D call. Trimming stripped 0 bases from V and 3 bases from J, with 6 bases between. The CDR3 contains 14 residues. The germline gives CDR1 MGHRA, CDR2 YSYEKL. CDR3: CASSQERVNQPQHF. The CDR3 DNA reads TGCGCCAGCAGCCAAGAAAGGGTCAATCAGCCCCAGCATTTT.

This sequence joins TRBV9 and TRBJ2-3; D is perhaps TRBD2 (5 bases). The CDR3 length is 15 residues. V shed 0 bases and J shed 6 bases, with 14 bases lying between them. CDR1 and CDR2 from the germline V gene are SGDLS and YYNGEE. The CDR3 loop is CASSVVGGPLDTQYF. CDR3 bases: TGTGCCAGCAGCGTAGTAGGAGGCCCCCTGGATACGCAGTATTTT.

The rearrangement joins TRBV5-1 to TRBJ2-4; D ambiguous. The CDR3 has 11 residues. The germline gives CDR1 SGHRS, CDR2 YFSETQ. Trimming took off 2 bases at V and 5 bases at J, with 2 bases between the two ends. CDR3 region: CASSFENIQYF. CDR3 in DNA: TGCGCCAGCAGCTTTGAAAACATTCAGTACTTC.

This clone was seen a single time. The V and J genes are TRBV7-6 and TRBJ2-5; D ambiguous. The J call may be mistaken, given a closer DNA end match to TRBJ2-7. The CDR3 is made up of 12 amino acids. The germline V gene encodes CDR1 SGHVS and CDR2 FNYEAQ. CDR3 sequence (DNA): TGTGCCAGCAGCGAATCCCCCTACGAGCAGTACTTC. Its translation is CASSESPYEQYF.

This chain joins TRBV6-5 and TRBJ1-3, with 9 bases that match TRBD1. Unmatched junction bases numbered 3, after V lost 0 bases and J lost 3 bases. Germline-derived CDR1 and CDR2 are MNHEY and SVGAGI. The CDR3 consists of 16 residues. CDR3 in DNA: TGTGCCAGCAGTTACTCGGACAGGGGAGGTGGAAACACCATATATTTT. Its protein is CASSYSDRGGGNTIYF.

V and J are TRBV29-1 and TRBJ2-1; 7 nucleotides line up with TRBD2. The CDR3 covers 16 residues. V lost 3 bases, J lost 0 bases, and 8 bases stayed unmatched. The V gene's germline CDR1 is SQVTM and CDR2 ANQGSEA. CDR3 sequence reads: CSVESASGYSYNEQFF. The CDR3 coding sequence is TGCAGCGTTGAGAGCGCTAGCGGTTACTCCTACAATGAGCAGTTCTTC.

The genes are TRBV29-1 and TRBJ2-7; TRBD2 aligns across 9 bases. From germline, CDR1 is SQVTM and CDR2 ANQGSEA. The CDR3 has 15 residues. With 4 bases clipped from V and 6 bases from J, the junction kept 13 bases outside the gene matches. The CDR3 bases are TGCAGCGTTGCTGGGGATGCGGGAGGGCCAGTCGAGCAGTACTTC. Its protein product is CSVAGDAGGPVEQYF.

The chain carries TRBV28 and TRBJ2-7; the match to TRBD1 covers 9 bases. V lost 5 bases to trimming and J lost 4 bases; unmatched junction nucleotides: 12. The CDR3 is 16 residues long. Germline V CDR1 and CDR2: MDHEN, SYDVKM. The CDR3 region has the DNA TGTGCCAGCAGTCCGACAGGGGGAGTCGTCTGGTACGAGCAGTACTTC. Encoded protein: CASSPTGGVVWYEQYF. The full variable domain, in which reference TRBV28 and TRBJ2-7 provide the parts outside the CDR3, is DVKVTQSSRYLVKRTGEKVFLECVQDMDHENMFWYRQDPGLGLRLIYFSYDVKMKEKGDIPEGYSVSREKKERFSLILESASTNQTSMYLCASSPTGGVVWYEQYFGPGTRLTVT.

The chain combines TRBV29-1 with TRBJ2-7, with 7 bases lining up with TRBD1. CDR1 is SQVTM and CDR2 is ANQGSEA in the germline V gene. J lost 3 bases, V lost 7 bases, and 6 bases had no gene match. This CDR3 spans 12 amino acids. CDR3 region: CSAERDSYEQYF. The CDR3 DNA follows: TGCAGCGCGGAAAGGGACAGCTACGAGCAGTACTTC.

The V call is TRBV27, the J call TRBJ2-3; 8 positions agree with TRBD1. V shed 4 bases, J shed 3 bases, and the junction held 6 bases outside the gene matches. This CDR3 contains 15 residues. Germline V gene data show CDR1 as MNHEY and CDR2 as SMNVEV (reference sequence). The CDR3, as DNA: TGTGCCAGCAGTTCTCATACAGGGGGGACAGATACGCAGTATTTT. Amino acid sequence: CASSSHTGGTDTQYF.

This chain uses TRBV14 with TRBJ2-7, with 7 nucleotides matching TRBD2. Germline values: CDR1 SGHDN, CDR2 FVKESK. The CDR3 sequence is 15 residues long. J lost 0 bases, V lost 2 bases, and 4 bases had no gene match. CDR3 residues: CASSQIAGSSYEQYF. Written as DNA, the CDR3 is TGTGCCAGCAGCCAAATAGCGGGTAGCTCCTACGAGCAGTACTTC.

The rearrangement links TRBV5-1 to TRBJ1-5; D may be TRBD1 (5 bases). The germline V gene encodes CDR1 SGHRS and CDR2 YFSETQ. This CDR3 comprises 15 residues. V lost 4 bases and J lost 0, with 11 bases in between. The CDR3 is CASSPAGGSNQPQHF. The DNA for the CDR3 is TGCGCCAGCAGCCCGGCCGGGGGTAGCAATCAGCCCCAGCATTTT.

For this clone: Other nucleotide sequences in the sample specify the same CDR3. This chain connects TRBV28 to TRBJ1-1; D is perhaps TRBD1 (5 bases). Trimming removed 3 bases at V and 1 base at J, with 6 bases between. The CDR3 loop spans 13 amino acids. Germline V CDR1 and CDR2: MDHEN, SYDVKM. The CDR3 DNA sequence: TGTGCCAGCAGTTTGGGGGGGAACACTGAAGCTTTCTTT. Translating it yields CASSLGGNTEAFF. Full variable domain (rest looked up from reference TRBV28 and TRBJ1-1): DVKVTQSSRYLVKRTGEKVFLECVQDMDHENMFWYRQDPGLGLRLIYFSYDVKMKEKGDIPEGYSVSREKKERFSLILESASTNQTSMYLCASSLGGNTEAFFGQGTRLTVV.

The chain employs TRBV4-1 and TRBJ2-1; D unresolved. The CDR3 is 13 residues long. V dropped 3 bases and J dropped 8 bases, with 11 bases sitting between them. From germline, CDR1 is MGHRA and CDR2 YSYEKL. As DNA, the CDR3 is TGCGCCAGCAGCCACACGGAAATCGATGAGCAGTTCTTC. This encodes CASSHTEIDEQFF.

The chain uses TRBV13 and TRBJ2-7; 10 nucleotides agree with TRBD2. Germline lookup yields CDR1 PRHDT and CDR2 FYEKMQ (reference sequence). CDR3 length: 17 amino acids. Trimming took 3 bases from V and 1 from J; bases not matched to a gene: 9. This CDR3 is CASSLGGLAESSYEQYF. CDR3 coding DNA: TGTGCCAGCAGCTTGGGCGGACTAGCGGAAAGTTCCTACGAGCAGTACTTC. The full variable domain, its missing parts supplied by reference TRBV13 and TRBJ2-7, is AAGVIQSPRHLIKEKRETATLKCYPIPRHDTVYWYQQGPGQDPQFLISFYEKMQSDKGSIPDRFSAQQFSDYHSELNMSSLELGDSALYFCASSLGGLAESSYEQYFGPGTRLTVT.

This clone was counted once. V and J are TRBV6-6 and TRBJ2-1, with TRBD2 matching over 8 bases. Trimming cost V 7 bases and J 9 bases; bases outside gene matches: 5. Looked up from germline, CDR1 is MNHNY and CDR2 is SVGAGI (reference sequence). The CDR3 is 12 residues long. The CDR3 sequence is CASTGGGREQFF. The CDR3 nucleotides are TGTGCCAGCACCGGGGGGGGGCGTGAGCAGTTCTTC.